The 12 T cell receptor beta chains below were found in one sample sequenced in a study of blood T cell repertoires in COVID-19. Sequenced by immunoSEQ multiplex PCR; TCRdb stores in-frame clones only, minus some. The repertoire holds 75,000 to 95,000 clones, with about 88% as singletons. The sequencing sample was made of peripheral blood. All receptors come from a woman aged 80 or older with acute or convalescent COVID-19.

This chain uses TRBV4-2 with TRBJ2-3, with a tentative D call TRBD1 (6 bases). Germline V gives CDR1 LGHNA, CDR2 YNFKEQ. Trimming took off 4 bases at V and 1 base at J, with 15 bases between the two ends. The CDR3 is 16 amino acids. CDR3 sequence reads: CASSLDSQGGTDTQYF. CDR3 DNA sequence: TGTGCCAGCAGCCTTGATTCACAGGGCGGCACAGATACGCAGTATTTT.

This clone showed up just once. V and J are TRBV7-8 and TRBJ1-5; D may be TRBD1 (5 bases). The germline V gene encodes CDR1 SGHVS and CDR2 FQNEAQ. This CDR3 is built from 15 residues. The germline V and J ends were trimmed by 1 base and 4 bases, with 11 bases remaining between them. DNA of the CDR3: TGTGCCAGCAGCTTAGAATCAGGGAGGAATCAGCCCCAGCATTTT. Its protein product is CASSLESGRNQPQHF.

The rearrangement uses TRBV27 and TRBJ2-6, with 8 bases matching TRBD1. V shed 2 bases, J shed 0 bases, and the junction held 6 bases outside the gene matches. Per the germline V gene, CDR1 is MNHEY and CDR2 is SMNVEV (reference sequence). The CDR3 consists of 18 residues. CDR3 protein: CASSLHGQGVSGANVLTF. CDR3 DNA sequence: TGTGCCAGCAGTTTACATGGACAGGGAGTCTCTGGGGCCAACGTCCTGACTTTC.

CDR3 loop: CASSQVGTGSEQYF. CDR3 sequence (DNA): TGTGCCAGCAGCCAAGTAGGGACAGGGAGCGAGCAGTACTTC. The chain joins TRBV3-1 (or the pseudogene TRBV3-2) to TRBJ2-7, with 9 bases identical to TRBD1. V trimming: 1 base; J trimming: 6 bases; junction bases outside the gene matches: 4. The CDR3 consists of 14 residues. CDR1 and CDR2 (germline): LGHDT, YNNKEL (reference sequence).

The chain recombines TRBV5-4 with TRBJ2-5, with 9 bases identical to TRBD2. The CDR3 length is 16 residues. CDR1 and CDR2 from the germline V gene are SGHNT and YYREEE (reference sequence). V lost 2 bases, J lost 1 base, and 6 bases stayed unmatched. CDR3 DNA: TGTGCCAGCAGCTTCACTAGCGGGTCCGCCCAAGAGACCCAGTACTTC. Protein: CASSFTSGSAQETQYF.

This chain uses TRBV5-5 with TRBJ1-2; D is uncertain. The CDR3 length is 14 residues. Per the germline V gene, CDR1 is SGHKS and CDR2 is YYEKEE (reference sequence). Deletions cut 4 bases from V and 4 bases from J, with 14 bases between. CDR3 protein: CASSLGVDGYGYTF. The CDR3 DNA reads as TGTGCCAGCAGCCTGGGTGTAGATGGCTATGGCTACACCTTC.

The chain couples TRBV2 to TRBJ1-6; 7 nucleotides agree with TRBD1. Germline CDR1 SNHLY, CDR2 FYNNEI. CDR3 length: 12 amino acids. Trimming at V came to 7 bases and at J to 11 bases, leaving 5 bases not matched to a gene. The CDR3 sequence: CASTQGLTPLHF. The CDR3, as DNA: TGTGCCAGCACACAGGGGTTAACACCCCTCCACTTT. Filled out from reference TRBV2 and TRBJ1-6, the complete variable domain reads EPEVTQTPSHQVTQMGQEVILRCVPISNHLYFYWYRQILGQKVEFLVSFYNNEISEKSEIFDDQFSVERPDGSNFTLKIRSTKLEDSAMYFCASTQGLTPLHFGNGTRLTVT.

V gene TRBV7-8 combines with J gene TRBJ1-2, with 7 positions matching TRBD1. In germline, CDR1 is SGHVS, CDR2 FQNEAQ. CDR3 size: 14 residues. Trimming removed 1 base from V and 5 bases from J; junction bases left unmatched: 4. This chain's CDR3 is CASSLEGARYGYTF. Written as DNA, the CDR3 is TGTGCCAGCAGCTTAGAGGGGGCGAGGTATGGCTACACCTTC.

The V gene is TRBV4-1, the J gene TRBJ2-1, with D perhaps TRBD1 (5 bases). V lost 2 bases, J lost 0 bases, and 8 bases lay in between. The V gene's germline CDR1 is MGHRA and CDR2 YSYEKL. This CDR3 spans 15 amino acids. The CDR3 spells CASSQPDSSYNEQFF. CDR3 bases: TGCGCCAGCAGCCAACCCGACAGCTCCTACAATGAGCAGTTCTTC.

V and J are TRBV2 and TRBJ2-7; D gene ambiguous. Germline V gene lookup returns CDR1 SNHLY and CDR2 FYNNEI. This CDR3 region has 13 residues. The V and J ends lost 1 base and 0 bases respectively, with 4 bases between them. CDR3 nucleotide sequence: TGTGCCAGCAGTGAAGTCATCTCCTACGAGCAGTACTTC. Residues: CASSEVISYEQYF.

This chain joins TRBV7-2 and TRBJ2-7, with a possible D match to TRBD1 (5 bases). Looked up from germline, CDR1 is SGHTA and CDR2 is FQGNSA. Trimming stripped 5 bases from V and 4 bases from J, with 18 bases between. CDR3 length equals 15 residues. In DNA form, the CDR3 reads TGTGCCAGCAGCACCGCCGGACACCCGTCGTACGAGCAGTACTTC. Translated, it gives CASSTAGHPSYEQYF.

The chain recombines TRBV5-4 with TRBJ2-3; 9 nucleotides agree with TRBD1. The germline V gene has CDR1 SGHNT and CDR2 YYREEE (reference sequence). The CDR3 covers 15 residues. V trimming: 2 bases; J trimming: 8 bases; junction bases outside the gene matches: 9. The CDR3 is CASSFRDRVFGTQYF. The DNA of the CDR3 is TGTGCCAGCAGCTTCAGGGACAGGGTTTTTGGTACGCAGTATTTT. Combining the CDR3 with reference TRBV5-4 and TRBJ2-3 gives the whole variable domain ETGVTQSPTHLIKTRGQQVTLRCSSQSGHNTVSWYQQALGQGPQFIFQYYREEENGRGNFPPRFSGLQFPNYSSELNVNALELDDSALYLCASSFRDRVFGTQYFGPGTRLTVL.